Below are 31 T cell receptor beta chains sequenced from a single sample in a study of graft-versus-host responses after intestinal transplantation. Using immunoSEQ multiplex PCR, the repertoire was profiled, and TCRdb retains in-frame clones only, with some absent. The data hold 40,000 or so clones, with roughly 91% observed a single time. The sample here was PBMCs, taken roughly 270 days after transplant. The receptors here all came from a human patient who received an intestinal transplant, so some T cells may come from the graft donor.

J is TRBJ1-2 and V is TRBV27; D unclear. The V end was cut by 4 bases, the J end by 3 bases, with 12 bases between. CDR1 is MNHEY, CDR2 SMNVEV, per germline (reference sequence). The CDR3 extends over 14 amino acids. CDR3 in amino acids: CASSSGQDYYGYTF. CDR3 in DNA: TGTGCCAGCAGTTCCGGGCAGGATTACTATGGCTACACCTTC.

CDR3 bases: TGTGCCAGCAGCGGGACTAGAAAAAGCACAGATACGCAGTATTTT. Its protein is CASSGTRKSTDTQYF. The rearrangement joins TRBV5-5 to TRBJ2-3; TRBD2 matches at 8 bases. With V trimmed by 4 bases and J by 0 bases, 4 bases remained unmatched. Germline CDR1 reads SGHKS; CDR2 reads YYEKEE (reference sequence). This CDR3 is 15 amino acids long.

This clone was counted a single time. The rearrangement links TRBV6-5 to TRBJ2-1; TRBD1 matches at 8 bases. Per the germline V gene, CDR1 is MNHEY and CDR2 is SVGAGI. The junction had 9 bases not matched to a gene; V was cut back by 6 bases and J by 5 bases. The CDR3 runs to 15 residues. This CDR3 reads CASRNPGGGHNEQFF. The CDR3 bases are TGTGCCAGCAGAAACCCAGGGGGCGGGCACAATGAGCAGTTCTTC.

J is TRBJ1-6 and V is TRBV7-9; TRBD1 aligns across 9 bases. With 1 base clipped from V and 14 bases from J, the junction kept 18 bases outside the gene matches. The germline V gene has CDR1 SEHNR and CDR2 FQNEAQ (reference sequence). The CDR3 has 18 amino acids. CDR3 sequence reads: CASSLGSEEGDRVETLHF. Here the CDR3 DNA reads TGTGCCAGCAGCTTAGGAAGCGAGGAGGGGGACAGGGTTGAAACCCTCCACTTT. Filled out from reference TRBV7-9 and TRBJ1-6, the complete variable domain reads DTGVSQNPRHKITKRGQNVTFRCDPISEHNRLYWYRQTLGQGPEFLTYFQNEAQLEKSRLLSDRFSAERPKGSFSTLEIQRTEQGDSAMYLCASSLGSEEGDRVETLHFGNGTRLTVT.

The chain carries TRBV27 and TRBJ2-1, with D maybe TRBD2 (6 bases). V lost 3 bases, J lost 4 bases, and 10 bases lay in between. Germline V gene data show CDR1 as MNHEY and CDR2 as SMNVEV (reference sequence). CDR3 size: 14 residues. CDR3 region: CASSLRGEYNEQFF. CDR3 DNA: TGTGCCAGCAGTTTGCGCGGGGAGTACAATGAGCAGTTCTTC.

This clone appeared a few times. The chain combines TRBV5-1 with TRBJ1-4, with TRBD1 as a possible D gene (6 bases). The V and J ends lost 4 bases and 5 bases respectively, with 9 bases between them. Germline V CDR1 and CDR2: SGHRS, YFSETQ. This CDR3 is 13 amino acids long. CDR3 coding DNA: TGCGCCAGCAGCCCCGGACAGAATGAAAAACTGTTTTTT. Its translation: CASSPGQNEKLFF.

The chain couples TRBV5-1 to TRBJ2-4, with 7 bases aligning to TRBD2. The CDR3 runs to 16 residues. The trim removed 3 bases at V and 5 bases at J, leaving 11 bases unmatched. CDR1 is SGHRS, CDR2 YFSETQ, per germline. The CDR3 sequence is CASSSASGVSQNIQYF. The CDR3 bases are TGCGCCAGCAGCTCGGCAAGCGGGGTCTCCCAAAACATTCAGTACTTC. Looking up the rest from reference TRBV5-1 and TRBJ2-4 gives the full variable domain: KAGVTQTPRYLIKTRGQQVTLSCSPISGHRSVSWYQQTPGQGLQFLFEYFSETQRNKGNFPGRFSGRQFSNSRSEMNVSTLELGDSALYLCASSSASGVSQNIQYFGAGTRLSVL.

The V and J genes are TRBV2 and TRBJ2-1; possible D gene TRBD2, 5 bases. CDR1 is SNHLY and CDR2 is FYNNEI in the germline V gene. The CDR3 contains 12 residues. V lost 1 base, J lost 10 bases, and 8 bases lay in between. The CDR3 region is CASSEGGREQFF. Written as DNA, the CDR3 is TGTGCCAGCAGTGAAGGAGGGCGCGAGCAGTTCTTC.

The chain links TRBV27 to TRBJ2-1; no definite D call. The CDR3 is 12 residues long. Trimming took 9 bases from V and 6 from J, leaving 12 bases between them. The germline gives CDR1 MNHEY, CDR2 SMNVEV (reference sequence). The CDR3 loop is CASNRVGNEQFF. DNA of the CDR3: TGTGCCAGTAATAGGGTGGGCAATGAGCAGTTCTTC.

The chain has TRBV5-8 and TRBJ1-6; no clear D. The CDR3 extends over 11 amino acids. V lost 1 base, J lost 10 bases, and 3 bases lay in between. In germline, CDR1 is SGHTS, CDR2 YDEGEE. The CDR3 region is CASSLSSPLHF. CDR3 DNA: TGTGCCAGCAGCTTGTCGTCACCCCTCCACTTT.

The chain has TRBV9 and TRBJ2-3; D gene ambiguous. Trimming shortened V by 0 bases and J by 2 bases, and 10 bases separated the two germline ends. The germline V gene has CDR1 SGDLS and CDR2 YYNGEE. This CDR3 has 15 residues. CDR3 bases: TGTGCCAGCAGCGTAGGGACGGATTACACAGATACGCAGTATTTT. Translating gives CASSVGTDYTDTQYF.

The V gene is TRBV11-3, the J gene TRBJ2-3; TRBD2 aligns across 9 bases. The CDR3 consists of 19 residues. The trim removed 0 bases at V and 2 bases at J, leaving 12 bases unmatched. Germline CDR1 is SGHNT and CDR2 is YENEEA. The CDR3 coding sequence is TGTGCCAGCAGCTTAGATTGGGTAGCGGGGGCTAAGACCACAGATACGCAGTATTTT. Residues: CASSLDWVAGAKTTDTQYF.

The chain combines TRBV5-1 with TRBJ1-5; TRBD1 might be the D (5 bases). Germline CDR1 reads SGHRS; CDR2 reads YFSETQ. The CDR3 spans 17 residues. V lost 5 bases to trimming and J lost 4 bases, with 22 bases between them. The CDR3 DNA follows: TGCGCCAGCAGGCCCCTCCTTCCAGAAGGGGATAATCAGCCCCAGCATTTT. Translating it yields CASRPLLPEGDNQPQHF.

This chain uses TRBV6-5 with TRBJ2-7; D is unclear. The CDR3 consists of 13 residues. In germline, CDR1 is MNHEY, CDR2 SVGAGI. With 6 bases removed from V and 0 bases from J, the gap between germline ends came to 9 bases. The CDR3 sequence: CASSNTPSYEQYF. The CDR3 bases are TGTGCCAGCAGCAACACTCCCTCCTACGAGCAGTACTTC.

In its sample, this clone was seen once. V is TRBV5-5 and J is TRBJ1-5; the D gene is possibly TRBD1 (6 bases). The CDR3 is made up of 14 amino acids. The germline V and J ends were trimmed by 4 bases and 3 bases, with 11 bases remaining between them. The germline V gene encodes CDR1 SGHKS and CDR2 YYEKEE (reference sequence). The CDR3 nucleotides read TGTGCCAGCAGCACCGGACAGCCCAATCAGCCCCAGCATTTT. The encoded protein is CASSTGQPNQPQHF.

The chain employs TRBV29-1 and TRBJ1-2; D is possibly TRBD1 (5 bases). Germline CDR1 and CDR2: SQVTM and ANQGSEA. The CDR3 runs to 16 residues. V lost 0 bases to trimming and J lost 0 bases, with 14 bases between them. The CDR3 DNA follows: TGCAGCGTTGAAGATAGGGAGGACACAGCTAACTATGGCTACACCTTC. Translated, it gives CSVEDREDTANYGYTF.

The V gene is TRBV6-5, the J gene TRBJ1-2; the match to TRBD1 covers 10 bases. The germline V gene has CDR1 MNHEY and CDR2 SVGAGI. V lost 5 bases, J lost 6 bases, and 6 bases stayed unmatched. The CDR3 covers 14 residues. The CDR3 bases are TGTGCCAGCAGTCAGCCCGGGACAGGGGATGGCTACACCTTC. It yields the protein CASSQPGTGDGYTF.

With respect to this clone: The conserved final phenylalanine or tryptophan is absent from the CDR3, which likely points to a read error. The chain combines TRBV6-1 with TRBJ2-4, with 11 bases that match TRBD1. Trimming cost V 1 base and J 8 bases; bases outside gene matches: 4. The CDR3 contains 15 residues. Germline CDR1 reads MNHNS; CDR2 reads SASEGT. CDR3 DNA: TGTGCCAGCAGTGAAGGGGGACAGGGGGGAGACATTCAGTACCTC. This sequence encodes CASSEGGQGGDIQYL.

This chain joins TRBV6-1 and TRBJ2-5, with D perhaps given as TRBD1 or TRBD2 (6 bases each). Germline CDR1 and CDR2: MNHNS and SASEGT. The CDR3 is made up of 14 amino acids. V was trimmed by 7 bases and J by 4 bases, leaving 16 bases between them. DNA for the CDR3: TGTGCCAGCACCCCCGGAGGGGGGCTAGAGACCCAGTACTTC. Translated, it gives CASTPGGGLETQYF.

The V and J genes are TRBV5-1 and TRBJ1-1, with TRBD1 as a possible D gene (6 bases). The CDR3 covers 13 residues. V was clipped by 4 bases and J by 1 base, with 8 bases between them. Germline V gene data show CDR1 as SGHRS and CDR2 as YFSETQ. The DNA of the CDR3 is TGCGCCAGCAGCCCGACAGGGAACACTGAAGCTTTCTTT. It codes for CASSPTGNTEAFF. The whole variable domain, filled in from reference TRBV5-1 and TRBJ1-1, reads KAGVTQTPRYLIKTRGQQVTLSCSPISGHRSVSWYQQTPGQGLQFLFEYFSETQRNKGNFPGRFSGRQFSNSRSEMNVSTLELGDSALYLCASSPTGNTEAFFGQGTRLTVV.

On this clone itself: One end of the junction varies from germline; a read error may be responsible. The chain carries TRBV4-1 and TRBJ2-2; possible D gene TRBD1, 5 bases. The CDR3 spans 15 residues. In germline, CDR1 is MGHRA, CDR2 YSYEKL. The CDR3 region is CASSQDRSNTGELFF. CDR3 DNA sequence: TGCGCCAGCAGTCAAGACAGATCGAACACCGGGGAGCTGTTTTTT.

This chain joins TRBV6-1 and TRBJ1-4; unclear D gene. Germline CDR1 is MNHNS and CDR2 is SASEGT. Between the trimmed V and J ends, which lost 4 bases and 6 bases, there was a span of 9 bases. This CDR3 has 13 amino acids. The chain's CDR3 is CASSGTSYEKLFF. The CDR3 region has the DNA TGTGCCAGCAGTGGCACGTCCTATGAAAAACTGTTTTTT.

The chain links TRBV21-1 to TRBJ1-1; the table calls TRBD1, which could not be checked here. TRBV21-1 counts as a pseudogene. This CDR3 is built from 13 residues. The CDR3 bases are TGTGCCAGCAGCCCTTATAGGGGCACTGAAGCTTTCTTT. This sequence encodes CASSPYRGTEAFF.

This chain connects TRBV7-6 to TRBJ2-7; perhaps TRBD1 as D (5 bases). The CDR3 runs to 13 residues. From germline, CDR1 is SGHVS and CDR2 FNYEAQ. With 3 bases removed from V and 3 bases from J, the gap between germline ends came to 9 bases. The CDR3 nucleotides are TGTGCCAGCAGCTTTGGCCAGGGCTACGAGCAGTACTTC. Amino acid sequence: CASSFGQGYEQYF.

V and J are TRBV21-1 and TRBJ2-7; TRBD1 is the table's D call and was not checked against the DNA. TRBV21-1 is labeled a pseudogene. The CDR3 is 14 amino acids. CDR3 bases: TGTGCCAGCAGCGAGGGACAGGGGAGGGACGAGCAGTACTTC. It specifies CASSEGQGRDEQYF.

This sequence joins TRBV10-2 and TRBJ1-5; no definite D call. CDR1 is WSHSY, CDR2 SAAADI, per germline. There are 14 residues in the CDR3. V was trimmed by 4 bases and J by 3 bases, leaving 10 bases between them. The CDR3 region has the DNA TGCGCCAGCAGTGCAGCAGTGACCAATCAGCCCCAGCATTTT. This codes for CASSAAVTNQPQHF.

J is TRBJ2-5 and V is TRBV9; TRBD2 is a possible D gene (5 bases). Trimming left V 3 bases short and J 5 bases short, with 14 bases between. Germline-derived CDR1 and CDR2 are SGDLS and YYNGEE. The CDR3 is 14 residues long. In DNA, the CDR3 is TGTGCCAGCAGCGGTACTAGGCCGGGGGAGACCCAGTACTTC. It translates to CASSGTRPGETQYF.

This chain uses TRBV27 with TRBJ2-2; D remains ambiguous. Germline CDR1 reads MNHEY; CDR2 reads SMNVEV (reference sequence). The germline V and J ends were trimmed by 1 base and 9 bases, with 9 bases remaining between them. The CDR3 has 13 residues. CDR3 amino acids: CASSLFPGWELFF. The CDR3 DNA sequence: TGTGCCAGCAGTTTATTCCCTGGCTGGGAGCTGTTTTTT.

The J gene is TRBJ2-5, the V gene TRBV5-6; no reliable D call. CDR1 SGHDT and CDR2 YYEEEE come from the germline V gene. Trimming cost V 4 bases and J 2 bases, with 3 bases left between them. The CDR3 totals 11 residues. The CDR3 DNA is TGTGCCAGCAGCGCACAAGAGACCCAGTACTTC. Translation: CASSAQETQYF.

This clone was seen only once. The gene calls are TRBV27 and TRBJ1-2, with TRBD1 as a possible D gene (6 bases). Germline V lookup: CDR1 MNHEY, CDR2 SMNVEV (reference sequence). This CDR3 contains 14 residues. Trimming removed 2 bases from V and 5 bases from J, with 12 bases in between. The CDR3 DNA sequence: TGTGCCAGCAGTTTAGGGGCAGGGACATATGGCTACACCTTC. Residues: CASSLGAGTYGYTF.

The chain employs TRBV14 and TRBJ2-7; 8 nucleotides match TRBD1. Germline V CDR1 and CDR2: SGHDN, FVKESK. The CDR3 is 15 amino acids. V dropped 0 bases and J dropped 3; count of bases not matched to a gene: 4. In DNA, the CDR3 is TGTGCCAGCAGCCAAGACGGGACAGGACTCTACGAGCAGTACTTC. Amino acid sequence: CASSQDGTGLYEQYF.